The rows below give T cell receptor beta chains drawn from one sample of a study of breast tumors, draining lymph nodes, adjacent tissues. TCRdb processed the multiplex PCR reads anew with MiXCR; each CDR3 protein has one entry. In the table there are some 230,000 distinct CDR3 sequences, under 40% of which are singletons. Material for sequencing was axillary lymph node tissue. The receptors were sampled from a female donor with breast cancer. Some clones in this sample may be carry-over from other donors' samples. Both conserved end residues are part of each CDR3. The D gene is left open where the match is weak. Clone size is stated in some rows and not others, as once, few, many or a class when expanded.

D gene: -
J gene: TRBJ1-3
clone size: many
V gene: TRBV19
CDR3 protein: CASSIDHGAGNTIYF
CDR3 DNA: TGTGCCAGTAGTATAGATCACGGGGCTGGAAACACCATATATTTT

D gene: TRBD1
J gene: TRBJ1-4
clone size: -
V gene: TRBV7-2
CDR3 protein: CASSLGQGASSGKLFF
CDR3 DNA: TGTGCCAGCAGCTTAGGACAGGGGGCCAGCTCTGGAAAACTGTTTTTT

D gene: -
J gene: TRBJ1-1
clone size: -
V gene: TRBV16
CDR3 protein: CASSQLGGASTEAFF
CDR3 DNA: TGTGCCAGCAGCCAATTGGGGGGGGCGAGCACTGAAGCTTTCTTT

D gene: TRBD2
J gene: TRBJ2-1
clone size: many
V gene: TRBV20-1
CDR3 protein: CSAKRGRRIADNEQFF
CDR3 DNA: TGCAGTGCCAAGCGGGGTAGGAGGATAGCGGACAATGAGCAGTTCTTC

D gene: TRBD2
J gene: TRBJ2-3
clone size: -
V gene: TRBV30
CDR3 protein: CAWSNLLAGGPTDTQYF
CDR3 DNA: TGTGCCTGGAGCAATCTCTTAGCGGGAGGGCCCACAGATACGCAGTATTTT

D gene: TRBD1
J gene: TRBJ1-1
clone size: -
V gene: TRBV20-1
CDR3 protein: CSASMGQEAFF
CDR3 DNA: TGCAGTGCTAGTATGGGACAGGAAGCTTTCTTT

D gene: -
J gene: TRBJ1-3
clone size: -
V gene: TRBV20-1
CDR3 protein: CSANFGDYGYTIYF
CDR3 DNA: TGCAGTGCTAATTTCGGGGACTATGGCTACACCATATATTTT

D gene: TRBD1
J gene: TRBJ2-7
clone size: many
V gene: TRBV30
CDR3 protein: CAWRRTGVNEQYF
CDR3 DNA: TGTGCCTGGAGAAGGACAGGGGTAAACGAGCAGTACTTC

D gene: TRBD2
J gene: TRBJ2-1
clone size: -
V gene: TRBV7-2
CDR3 protein: CASSLVRTSGRIDEQFF
CDR3 DNA: TGTGCCAGCAGCTTAGTCCGGACTAGCGGGAGGATTGATGAGCAGTTCTTC

D gene: TRBD2
J gene: TRBJ2-7
clone size: many
V gene: TRBV6-1
CDR3 protein: CASSVALLTSGSAYEQYF
CDR3 DNA: TGTGCCAGCAGTGTCGCCTTACTGACTAGCGGGAGTGCATACGAGCAGTACTTC

D gene: -
J gene: TRBJ1-6
clone size: many
V gene: TRBV7-9
CDR3 protein: CASSLALVLGISSYNSPLHF
CDR3 DNA: TGTGCCAGCAGCTTAGCGCTAGTATTAGGAATTAGCTCCTATAATTCACCCCTCCACTTT

D gene: -
J gene: TRBJ2-3
clone size: many
V gene: TRBV29-1
CDR3 protein: CSVDGLLSTDTQYF
CDR3 DNA: TGCAGCGTCGACGGACTCCTTTCCACAGATACGCAGTATTTT

D gene: TRBD2
J gene: TRBJ2-7
clone size: many
V gene: TRBV7-8
CDR3 protein: CASSQTLTSGGQQYF
CDR3 DNA: TGTGCCAGCAGCCAGACCCTGACTAGCGGGGGCCAGCAGTACTTC